Listed below are T cell receptor beta chains from one sample, sequenced in a study of T cell responses to AZD1222 COVID-19 vaccine. Sequencing used immunoSEQ multiplex PCR; TCRdb keeps in-frame clones, though not all of them. The profile shows some 150,000 clones, roughly 94% of them singletons. This sample comprised peripheral blood, obtained on day 0 of AZD1222 vaccination. The receptor set was obtained from an adult in good health. Each CDR3 is given with its conserved first and last residue. The order of the fields is V gene, CDR3 protein.

v_call: TRBV7-9; cdr3_aa: CASSSHSRNEQFF
v_call: TRBV19; cdr3_aa: CASSTRYTEAFF
v_call: TRBV2; cdr3_aa: CASSPTVGQGPTGNEKLFF
v_call: TRBV6-4; cdr3_aa: CASSGGQEEGQPQHF
v_call: TRBV5-8; cdr3_aa: CASLHGTEETQYF
v_call: TRBV7-6; cdr3_aa: CASSLRGGTSRNNEQFF
v_call: TRBV3-1/TRBV3-2; cdr3_aa: CASSPRTGAFEAFF
v_call: TRBV19; cdr3_aa: CASSKNRGGPGDTQYF
v_call: TRBV5-5; cdr3_aa: CASSLSLAGVSSTDTQYF
v_call: TRBV6-5; cdr3_aa: CASSFFGGGILFF
v_call: TRBV4-2; cdr3_aa: CASSQASAGLTGELFF
v_call: TRBV5-1; cdr3_aa: CASSSSFRDRGTGELFF
v_call: TRBV15; cdr3_aa: CATSPGQGGDTQYF
v_call: TRBV27; cdr3_aa: CASHNRDLTNWQFF
v_call: TRBV5-4; cdr3_aa: CASSLGGTGVNQETQYF
v_call: TRBV28; cdr3_aa: CATFYSTDTQYF
v_call: TRBV7-9; cdr3_aa: CASSLGAGTVGNTIYF
v_call: TRBV4-1; cdr3_aa: CASSQPLAGVENEQFF
v_call: TRBV3-1/TRBV3-2; cdr3_aa: CASKTDFGNTIYF
v_call: TRBV7-9; cdr3_aa: CASSLAVGSNQPQHF
v_call: TRBV6-2/TRBV6-3; cdr3_aa: CASSYIPDSNQPQHF
v_call: TRBV28; cdr3_aa: CASSLNRGTIYF
v_call: TRBV5-1; cdr3_aa: CASSLGLGSAGELFF
v_call: TRBV11-2; cdr3_aa: CASSRIDRIKTLHF
v_call: TRBV15; cdr3_aa: CVTSIRQRPGGYTF
v_call: TRBV5-8; cdr3_aa: CASSHGTGLYYGYTF
v_call: TRBV27; cdr3_aa: CASSLGTSGGNEQFF
v_call: TRBV28; cdr3_aa: CASSFWTGVGTEAFF
v_call: TRBV27; cdr3_aa: CASSSRQDFTDTQYF
v_call: TRBV7-9; cdr3_aa: CASSFVIGGTNEKLFF
v_call: TRBV6-5; cdr3_aa: CASSFQGVGELFF
v_call: TRBV7-8; cdr3_aa: CASSLGGQETQYF
v_call: TRBV6-5; cdr3_aa: CASSPPGRESETQYF
v_call: TRBV18; cdr3_aa: CASSRGRNQPQHF
v_call: TRBV6-5; cdr3_aa: CASSRDRDNSPLHF
v_call: TRBV6-5; cdr3_aa: CASGSGGGYNSPLHF
v_call: TRBV4-3; cdr3_aa: CASSQNRGPDYNEQFF
v_call: TRBV4-1; cdr3_aa: CASMWTSGSYEQFF
v_call: TRBV29-1; cdr3_aa: CSVEDTAGDEKLFF
v_call: TRBV5-1; cdr3_aa: CASSAGQGAGYGYTF
v_call: TRBV27; cdr3_aa: CASSVSGQFTDTQYF
v_call: TRBV25-1; cdr3_aa: CASSASGRADTQYF
v_call: TRBV2; cdr3_aa: CAREGTAITNEKLFF
v_call: TRBV7-9; cdr3_aa: CASRGGYGDTQYF
v_call: TRBV5-1; cdr3_aa: CASSLGPLAGGVDEQFF
v_call: TRBV5-4; cdr3_aa: CASRLADVQETQYF
v_call: TRBV5-6; cdr3_aa: CASSGTGGEKLFF
v_call: TRBV5-1; cdr3_aa: CASSLGTLGLNTEAFF
v_call: TRBV7-9; cdr3_aa: CASSLAAGGTDTQYF
v_call: TRBV6-5; cdr3_aa: CASSPGAGELFF
v_call: TRBV9; cdr3_aa: CASSVWATDTQYF
v_call: TRBV24-1; cdr3_aa: CATSDSSTGNTEAFF